A selection of T cell receptor beta chains follows, all from one sample in a study of blood T cell repertoires in COVID-19. Sequencing was performed with immunoSEQ multiplex PCR; in TCRdb, only in-frame clones are kept and a portion is missing. The data hold 100,000 to 150,000 clones, with approximately 88% observed a single time. The sequenced sample consisted of peripheral blood. These receptors originate from a man in his fifties or sixties with acute or convalescent COVID-19. CDR3s include the opening cysteine and the closing phenylalanine or tryptophan. Each record gives: V gene, D gene, clone size, J gene, CDR3 protein, CDR3 DNA. A D gene is named only where the DNA matches it firmly. Clone size, where shown, is once, few, many, or a class for clones that have expanded.

V: TRBV18
D: TRBD1
size: NA
J: TRBJ1-1
CDR3: CASSTGGLTEAFF
DNA: TGTGCCAGCTCAACAGGGGGCTTAACTGAAGCTTTCTTT

V: TRBV11-2
D: NA
size: NA
J: TRBJ2-7
CDR3: CASSLSSSRYEQYF
DNA: TGTGCCAGCAGCTTATCTTCCAGTCGCTACGAGCAGTACTTC

V: TRBV6-5
D: NA
size: NA
J: TRBJ2-7
CDR3: CASRYGNGVYEQYF
DNA: TGTGCCAGCAGATATGGAAATGGAGTCTACGAGCAGTACTTC

V: TRBV6-5
D: NA
size: NA
J: TRBJ2-3
CDR3: CASKATADTQYF
DNA: TGTGCCAGCAAAGCGACCGCAGATACGCAGTATTTT

V: TRBV7-9
D: NA
size: NA
J: TRBJ2-5
CDR3: CASSPFTQETQYF
DNA: TGTGCCAGCAGCCCCTTCACACAAGAGACCCAGTACTTC

V: TRBV5-5
D: NA
size: NA
J: TRBJ1-6
CDR3: CASSLDGASNSPLHF
DNA: TGTGCCAGCAGCTTGGATGGGGCCTCAAATTCACCCCTCCACTTT

V: TRBV6-5
D: TRBD2
size: NA
J: TRBJ2-1
CDR3: CASSTLAGGGEQFF
DNA: TGTGCCAGCAGTACGCTAGCGGGAGGCGGTGAGCAGTTCTTC

V: TRBV7-9
D: NA
size: NA
J: TRBJ1-2
CDR3: CASNDDRNYGYTF
DNA: TGTGCCAGCAACGACGACAGAAACTATGGCTACACCTTC

V: TRBV11-2
D: NA
size: once
J: TRBJ2-5
CDR3: CASSFTVEFQGTQYF
DNA: TGTGCCAGCAGCTTTACAGTCGAATTCCAAGGGACCCAGTACTTC

V: TRBV19
D: NA
size: NA
J: TRBJ1-2
CDR3: CASSMGPNRDGYTF
DNA: TGTGCCAGTAGTATGGGGCCGAATCGAGATGGCTACACCTTC

V: TRBV4-1
D: NA
size: NA
J: TRBJ1-1
CDR3: CASSREGTEAFF
DNA: TGCGCCAGCAGCCGGGAGGGAACTGAAGCTTTCTTT

V: TRBV11-2
D: TRBD2
size: once
J: TRBJ2-5
CDR3: CASSLPGLAGGNTQYF
DNA: TGTGCCAGCAGCTTACCGGGACTAGCGGGAGGAAACACCCAGTACTTC

V: TRBV4-3
D: TRBD2
size: NA
J: TRBJ2-4
CDR3: CASSQDSPAGDLRTFQYF
DNA: TGCGCCAGCAGCCAAGATAGCCCCGCGGGAGACTTACGGACATTTCAGTACTTC

V: TRBV24-1
D: TRBD1
size: NA
J: TRBJ2-7
CDR3: CATSRGQGVTYEQYF
DNA: TGTGCCACCAGCCGTGGACAGGGGGTAACTTACGAGCAGTACTTC

V: TRBV13
D: TRBD2
size: NA
J: TRBJ2-5
CDR3: CASRRSGMKETQYF
DNA: TGTGCCAGCAGACGTAGCGGGATGAAAGAGACCCAGTACTTC

V: TRBV5-1
D: NA
size: once
J: TRBJ1-2
CDR3: CASSLQGGLDYGYTF
DNA: TGCGCCAGCAGCCTACAGGGCGGTCTGGACTATGGCTACACCTTC

V: TRBV6-5
D: TRBD1
size: NA
J: TRBJ1-5
CDR3: CASRRTGDQPQHF
DNA: TGTGCCAGCAGGAGAACAGGGGATCAGCCCCAGCATTTT

V: TRBV19
D: TRBD1
size: NA
J: TRBJ2-1
CDR3: CASSGPGQGGNEQFF
DNA: TGTGCCAGTAGCGGGCCGGGACAGGGTGGCAATGAGCAGTTCTTC

V: TRBV9
D: TRBD1
size: few
J: TRBJ2-7
CDR3: CASSVTTDRGEDEQYF
DNA: TGTGCCAGCAGCGTGACTACTGACAGGGGGGAGGACGAGCAGTACTTC

V: TRBV11-2
D: TRBD2
size: NA
J: TRBJ2-1
CDR3: CASSQGTSGRDNEQFF
DNA: TGTGCCAGCAGCCAGGGGACTAGCGGGAGGGACAATGAGCAGTTCTTC

V: TRBV6-5
D: TRBD1
size: NA
J: TRBJ1-6
CDR3: CASQDRGNSPLHF
DNA: TGTGCCAGCCAAGACAGGGGCAATTCACCCCTCCACTTT

V: TRBV7-9
D: NA
size: NA
J: TRBJ1-2
CDR3: CASSLNDAGGYTF
DNA: TGTGCCAGCAGCTTAAATGATGCGGGGGGCTACACCTTC